This T cell receptor (beta chain) was recovered during a study of beta chain features in type 1 diabetes. The study, taken as a whole, reports: Researchers report that Type 1 diabetes patients had moderately but significantly shorter TCRB CDR3s across all four CD4+ subsets.

Isolated RNA was reverse transcribed in full, so expressed TCRB transcripts were sequenced. Only in-frame clones appear in the TCRdb table, and some are missing; sequencing was by immunoSEQ multiplex PCR. The table has about 260,000 clones, about a fifth seen once; the top ten hold 0.028%. Germline V lookup: CDR1 LNHNV, CDR2 YYDKDF (reference sequence). Losses at the gene ends were 1 base for V and 6 bases for J; bases not matched to a gene: 3. The CDR3 contains 15 residues. This clone came up a few times. Its specificity is not known. The specimen was naive CD4+ T cells from blood. The chain joins TRBV15 to TRBJ2-1; 10 bases are a match to TRBD1. The receptor was derived from a middle-aged woman with type 1 diabetes. Written as DNA, the CDR3 is TGTGCCACCAGCAGAGGGACAGGGGGTATCAATGAGCAGTTCTTC. The encoded protein is CATSRGTGGINEQFF.